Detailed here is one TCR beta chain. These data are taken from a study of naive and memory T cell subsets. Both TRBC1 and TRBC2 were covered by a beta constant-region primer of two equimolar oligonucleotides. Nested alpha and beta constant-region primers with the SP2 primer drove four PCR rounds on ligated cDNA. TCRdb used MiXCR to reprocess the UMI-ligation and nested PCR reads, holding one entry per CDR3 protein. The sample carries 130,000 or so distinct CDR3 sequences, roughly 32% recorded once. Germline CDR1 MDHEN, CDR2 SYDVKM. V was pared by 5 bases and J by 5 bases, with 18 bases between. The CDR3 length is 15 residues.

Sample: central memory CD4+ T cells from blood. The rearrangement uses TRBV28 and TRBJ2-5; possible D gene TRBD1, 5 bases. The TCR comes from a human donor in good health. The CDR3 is CASSPGSNAVETQYF. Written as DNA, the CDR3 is TGTGCCAGCAGTCCAGGGTCCAACGCTGTCGAGACCCAGTACTTC.